These T cell receptor beta chains were read from a single sample in a study of blood T cell repertoires in COVID-19. Clones were read by immunoSEQ multiplex PCR, and TCRdb kept only the in-frame ones, dropping some. This sample has 150,000 to 200,000 clones, with 89% found just once. Sequencing was performed on PBMCs or T cells enriched from blood (not recorded which). These receptors all stem from a woman younger than 35 who had recovered from COVID-19. The CDR3 runs from the conserved cysteine through the conserved F or W. Fields, in order: CDR3 protein, V gene, J gene.

CDR3aa: CASSFGQGNEQYF; v_gene: TRBV12-3/TRBV12-4; j_gene: TRBJ2-7
CDR3aa: CASSYEPVRGGYTF; v_gene: TRBV5-4; j_gene: TRBJ1-2
CDR3aa: CASTNPAGEGSYEQYF; v_gene: TRBV2; j_gene: TRBJ2-7
CDR3aa: CASSPTIVETQYF; v_gene: TRBV9; j_gene: TRBJ2-5
CDR3aa: CAWSSPRVGNTEAFF; v_gene: TRBV30; j_gene: TRBJ1-1
CDR3aa: CASSPGGPNTGELFF; v_gene: TRBV19; j_gene: TRBJ2-2
CDR3aa: CASRDGVAVSNQPQHF; v_gene: TRBV19; j_gene: TRBJ1-5
CDR3aa: CASSSGTGDGYTF; v_gene: TRBV12-3/TRBV12-4; j_gene: TRBJ1-2
CDR3aa: CASSQSGGSGYGYTF; v_gene: TRBV3-1/TRBV3-2; j_gene: TRBJ1-2
CDR3aa: CASSPGLPAYEQYF; v_gene: TRBV9; j_gene: TRBJ2-7
CDR3aa: CASSSPTGPGQGPEKLFF; v_gene: TRBV7-9; j_gene: TRBJ1-4
CDR3aa: CASSLQGVDFPLHF; v_gene: TRBV28; j_gene: TRBJ1-6
CDR3aa: CASSGRQGSLLRTYYGYTF; v_gene: TRBV5-1; j_gene: TRBJ1-2
CDR3aa: CASSLSIPYEQYF; v_gene: TRBV12-3/TRBV12-4; j_gene: TRBJ2-7
CDR3aa: CASITFGGANQYF; v_gene: TRBV28; j_gene: TRBJ2-5
CDR3aa: CASSPDEQYF; v_gene: TRBV3-1/TRBV3-2; j_gene: TRBJ2-7
CDR3aa: CASSLERYGNQPQHF; v_gene: TRBV5-6; j_gene: TRBJ1-5
CDR3aa: CASSQVQGGGYTF; v_gene: TRBV4-1; j_gene: TRBJ1-2
CDR3aa: CALTRDSPSNSPLHF; v_gene: TRBV2; j_gene: TRBJ1-6
CDR3aa: CASSYQGAAYEQYF; v_gene: TRBV5-1; j_gene: TRBJ2-7
CDR3aa: CASSSGDTQYF; v_gene: TRBV11-1; j_gene: TRBJ2-3
CDR3aa: CASSWQMGGDTQYF; v_gene: TRBV28; j_gene: TRBJ2-3
CDR3aa: CASRDWTVFNYGYTF; v_gene: TRBV2; j_gene: TRBJ1-2
CDR3aa: CASSLAGTSGRVHYEQYF; v_gene: TRBV7-9; j_gene: TRBJ2-7
CDR3aa: CASSQDRSNQPQHF; v_gene: TRBV5-4; j_gene: TRBJ1-5
CDR3aa: CASSLQGFGTEAFF; v_gene: TRBV7-2; j_gene: TRBJ1-1
CDR3aa: CASSHPPRQGATNRVEQYF; v_gene: TRBV7-9; j_gene: TRBJ2-7
CDR3aa: CASSSTQGQGGYEQYF; v_gene: TRBV7-9; j_gene: TRBJ2-7
CDR3aa: CATDRGNTGELFF; v_gene: TRBV5-4; j_gene: TRBJ2-2
CDR3aa: CASSWAGVRQETQYF; v_gene: TRBV5-1; j_gene: TRBJ2-5
CDR3aa: CASSLDRVVRNTIYF; v_gene: TRBV7-8; j_gene: TRBJ1-3
CDR3aa: CASSVEEGPRHPQETQYF; v_gene: TRBV9; j_gene: TRBJ2-5
CDR3aa: CASRHSGRSTDTQYF; v_gene: TRBV11-2; j_gene: TRBJ2-3
CDR3aa: CSVNKQGNNEQFF; v_gene: TRBV29-1; j_gene: TRBJ2-1
CDR3aa: CASSHPMGRQLYEQYF; v_gene: TRBV7-9; j_gene: TRBJ2-7
CDR3aa: CASSQEGGTAHSGANVLTF; v_gene: TRBV4-2; j_gene: TRBJ2-6
CDR3aa: CATSRGARQGYTDTQYF; v_gene: TRBV15; j_gene: TRBJ2-3
CDR3aa: CSVVSYEQYF; v_gene: TRBV29-1; j_gene: TRBJ2-7
CDR3aa: CASSPRGTDTSEQYF; v_gene: TRBV5-1; j_gene: TRBJ2-7
CDR3aa: CASSIGQGTEAFF; v_gene: TRBV19; j_gene: TRBJ1-1
CDR3aa: CASQARFGAGAWNEQYF; v_gene: TRBV7-2; j_gene: TRBJ2-7
CDR3aa: CASSPRGLAYPDSVSFPRELFF; v_gene: TRBV28; j_gene: TRBJ2-2
CDR3aa: CASSLRDFTEAFF; v_gene: TRBV7-2; j_gene: TRBJ1-1
CDR3aa: CASSPTSGSNNEQFF; v_gene: TRBV5-1; j_gene: TRBJ2-1
CDR3aa: CASSFVQGGEAFF; v_gene: TRBV28; j_gene: TRBJ1-1
CDR3aa: CASSPPDRVYYEQYF; v_gene: TRBV18; j_gene: TRBJ2-7
CDR3aa: CASRKGYGYTF; v_gene: TRBV12-3/TRBV12-4; j_gene: TRBJ1-2
CDR3aa: CASSTSGIEQYF; v_gene: TRBV6-5; j_gene: TRBJ2-7
CDR3aa: CASSLSKGLADSGANVLTF; v_gene: TRBV28; j_gene: TRBJ2-6
CDR3aa: CASSPSGTAPYEQYF; v_gene: TRBV27; j_gene: TRBJ2-7